Given below is one T cell receptor (beta chain) in context. The sample is drawn from a study of CD8 T cells in Susac syndrome. Negative isolation yielded CD4+ and CD8+ T cells, and FACS enriched TEMRA cells. When the RNA was reverse transcribed, random hexamers were used with an input of about 0.5 to 1 ug. MiXCR was run by TCRdb on the immunoSEQ multiplex PCR reads, yielding one entry per CDR3 protein. The table records hundreds of thousands of distinct CDR3 sequences, less than 95% of them present only once. Germline trimming cut 1 base from V and 2 bases from J; bases unmatched to any gene: 4. The CDR3 covers 15 residues. CDR1 is LGHDT and CDR2 is YNNKEL in the germline V gene (reference sequence).

Sequencing was done on a sample of CD4+ T cells from PBMCs. The TCR comes from a human donor with Susac syndrome. The rearrangement joins TRBV3-1 to TRBJ1-1, with 7 bases that match TRBD1. Here the CDR3 reads CASSQGGGGNTEAFF. CDR3 DNA: TGTGCCAGCAGCCAAGGTGGAGGGGGCAACACTGAAGCTTTCTTT.